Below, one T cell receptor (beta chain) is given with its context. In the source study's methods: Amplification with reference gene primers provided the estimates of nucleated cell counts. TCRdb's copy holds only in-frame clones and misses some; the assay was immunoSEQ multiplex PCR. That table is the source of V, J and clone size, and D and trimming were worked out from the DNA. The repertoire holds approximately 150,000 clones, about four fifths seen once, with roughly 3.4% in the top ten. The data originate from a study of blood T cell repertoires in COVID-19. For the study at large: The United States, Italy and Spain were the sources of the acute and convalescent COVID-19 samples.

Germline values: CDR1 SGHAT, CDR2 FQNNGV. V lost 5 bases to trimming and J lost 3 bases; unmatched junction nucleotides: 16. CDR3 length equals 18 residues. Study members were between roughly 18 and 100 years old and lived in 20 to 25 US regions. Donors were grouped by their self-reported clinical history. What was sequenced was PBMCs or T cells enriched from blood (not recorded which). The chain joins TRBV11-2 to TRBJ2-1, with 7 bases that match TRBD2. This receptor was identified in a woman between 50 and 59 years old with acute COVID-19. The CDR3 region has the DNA TGTGCCAGCAGCGTAAATCAACGGGCGGGAGTAAACTACAATGAGCAGTTCTTC. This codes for CASSVNQRAGVNYNEQFF.